This is a list of T cell receptor beta chains from one sample in a study of Ad26.COV2.S vaccination and SARS-CoV-2 variants. The data were produced by immunoSEQ multiplex PCR, yet TCRdb's version contains in-frame clones alone and is incomplete. The data hold roughly 330,000 clones, with approximately 87% observed a single time. The sample was peripheral blood, taken in a trial of Ad26.COV2.S vaccine versus placebo. These receptors all come from a person between 18 and 60 years old who received the Ad26.COV2.S COVID-19 vaccine or a placebo. Each CDR3 is given without its conserved first and last residue. Size tells how often a clone was seen (once, few, many) or the class of an expanded clone, and some rows leave it out.

size,V,J,CDR3
NA,TRBV12-3/TRBV12-4,TRBJ1-5,ASSDSGTQPQH
once,TRBV18,TRBJ2-5,ASSPSRQETQY
NA,TRBV4-1,TRBJ1-4,ASSQGARGSEKLF
NA,TRBV19,TRBJ2-3,ATKTGPPADTQY
NA,TRBV27,TRBJ1-3,ASSLLGGLSGNTIY
NA,TRBV4-3,TRBJ2-1,ASSPTGAGTGRPWQF
NA,TRBV5-1,TRBJ1-4,ASSLGQNEKLF
NA,TRBV7-2,TRBJ1-2,ASSLVQVPYGYT
NA,TRBV18,TRBJ2-2,ASSPLGRGTKLQLLTGELF
NA,TRBV9,TRBJ2-1,ASSVVAGGFNEQF
NA,TRBV28,TRBJ2-1,ASSFRLAAAYNEQF
NA,TRBV5-4,TRBJ2-1,ASNDREWTSGNEQF
NA,TRBV5-4,TRBJ1-1,ASNHQGGKTEAF
NA,TRBV4-1,TRBJ1-2,ASSQRTGTSSGYT
few,TRBV20-1,TRBJ1-5,SASFRGDSNQPQH
once,TRBV29-1,TRBJ1-1,SVPNGLPNTEAF
once,TRBV19,TRBJ2-3,ASSDKAVLRDTQY
NA,TRBV24-1,TRBJ1-5,ATSEDKGTSNQPQH
NA,TRBV11-2,TRBJ2-5,ASSLVSAAETQY
NA,TRBV28,TRBJ2-1,ASSSTLFNEQF
NA,TRBV3-1/TRBV3-2,TRBJ1-6,ASSQETIYNSPLH
NA,TRBV2,TRBJ1-2,ASSGGAAYGYT
NA,TRBV7-8,TRBJ1-5,ASSTAGTGKDQPQH
NA,TRBV6-2/TRBV6-3,TRBJ1-2,ASSKPTGNYGYT
NA,TRBV12-1,TRBJ1-5,ASSTRQGAGQPQH
once,TRBV4-1,TRBJ2-5,ASSQEGFGVQETQY
NA,TRBV7-2,TRBJ1-1,ASSRTGFKEAF
NA,TRBV27,TRBJ1-2,ASSLGGAAGQGYT
NA,TRBV6-6,TRBJ2-3,ASSHTQGEGTDTQY
NA,TRBV2,TRBJ2-7,ASTPGQGAYEQY
NA,TRBV7-9,TRBJ2-1,ASSLADVNEQF
NA,TRBV7-2,TRBJ2-1,ASSLVHEPKRPSEF
NA,TRBV9,TRBJ2-3,ASSFRGGTDTQY
NA,TRBV4-3,TRBJ2-6,ASSQASPKTSGANVLT
NA,TRBV11-3,TRBJ1-1,ASSLDFDREAF
NA,TRBV6-2/TRBV6-3,TRBJ2-2,ASSYFPQGADGELF
NA,TRBV25-1,TRBJ1-6,ASSERSGSYNSPLH